This is a list of T cell receptor beta chains from one sample in a study of cytotoxic CD8 clonotypes in ibrutinib-treated CLL. The protocol was immunoSEQ multiplex PCR, while the TCRdb copy is restricted to in-frame clones and leaves out a portion. In the table there are fewer than 400,000 clones, 67% of which are singletons. The specimen comprised PBMCs, sampled after 36 months of ibrutinib treatment. The receptor source for this set is a human donor with chronic lymphocytic leukemia. Each CDR3 is given with its conserved first and last residue. Fields, in order: J gene, D gene, CDR3 length, clone size, V gene, CDR3 DNA, CDR3 protein. The D gene is left open where the match is weak. Clone size is given for some rows only: seen once, a few or many times, or a class if the clone is expanded.

J: TRBJ1-2; D: TRBD1; length: 13; size: NA; V: TRBV18; DNA: TGTGCCAGCTCAACGACAGGGGACTATGGCTACACCTTC; CDR3: CASSTTGDYGYTF
J: TRBJ2-7; D: TRBD2; length: 17; size: NA; V: TRBV9; DNA: TGTGCCAGCAGCGTAGCCCCGGCTAGCGGGAGTATCGACGAGCAGTACTTC; CDR3: CASSVAPASGSIDEQYF
J: TRBJ1-2; D: NA; length: 15; size: NA; V: TRBV4-1; DNA: TGCGCCAGCAGCCAATACGGGAGGGAGAACTATGGCTACACCTTC; CDR3: CASSQYGRENYGYTF
J: TRBJ1-1; D: NA; length: 15; size: NA; V: TRBV4-1; DNA: TGCGCCAGCAGCCAAGATGAAGGGGTATTACTAGGAGCTTTCTTT; CDR3: CASSQDEGVLLGAFF
J: TRBJ2-1; D: TRBD1; length: 15; size: NA; V: TRBV27; DNA: TGTGCCAGCAGCTATACAGGGGGCTCATACAATGAGCAGTTCTTC; CDR3: CASSYTGGSYNEQFF
J: TRBJ2-3; D: NA; length: 15; size: NA; V: TRBV7-9; DNA: TGTGCCAGCAGCTTACGACTTCTAGGAACAGATACGCAGTATTTT; CDR3: CASSLRLLGTDTQYF
J: TRBJ2-1; D: NA; length: 17; size: NA; V: TRBV21-1; DNA: TGTGCCAGCAGCAGGGTTTCGCCCAGGAGCTCCTACAATGAGCAGTTCTTC; CDR3: CASSRVSPRSSYNEQFF
J: TRBJ2-1; D: NA; length: 14; size: NA; V: TRBV27; DNA: TGTGCCAGCAGTTTTGCGGGGACTTACAATGAGCAGTTCTTC; CDR3: CASSFAGTYNEQFF
J: TRBJ1-5; D: NA; length: 14; size: NA; V: TRBV4-1; DNA: TGCGCCAGCAGCCAAGCCCCCTTGGTTCAGCCCCAGCATTTT; CDR3: CASSQAPLVQPQHF
J: TRBJ1-2; D: NA; length: 13; size: few; V: TRBV7-3; DNA: TGTGCCAGCAGCTTAACTCCGGGGTATGGCTACACCTTC; CDR3: CASSLTPGYGYTF
J: TRBJ2-6; D: NA; length: 16; size: NA; V: TRBV7-8; DNA: TGTGCCAGCAGCTACACAGGGCCTTTCGGGGCCAACGTCCTGACTTTC; CDR3: CASSYTGPFGANVLTF
J: TRBJ2-7; D: NA; length: 12; size: NA; V: TRBV9; DNA: TGTGCCAGCAGCAATCCATCCTACGAGCAGTACTTC; CDR3: CASSNPSYEQYF
J: TRBJ1-2; D: NA; length: 14; size: NA; V: TRBV4-1; DNA: TGCGCCAGCAGCCACTCGACGACCTACTATGGCTACACCTTC; CDR3: CASSHSTTYYGYTF
J: TRBJ2-3; D: TRBD2; length: 18; size: NA; V: TRBV7-9; DNA: TGTGCCAGCAGCTTAGCGATGGGACTAGCGGGAGTGGCAGATACGCAGTATTTT; CDR3: CASSLAMGLAGVADTQYF
J: TRBJ2-5; D: TRBD2; length: 14; size: NA; V: TRBV2; DNA: TGTGCCAGCCTACTAGCGGGGGGGCCGCAGACCCAGTACTTC; CDR3: CASLLAGGPQTQYF
J: TRBJ2-7; D: TRBD1; length: 15; size: NA; V: TRBV10-2; DNA: TGCGCCAGCAAACCTATCGGGACAGGGGGCCTCGAGCAGTACTTC; CDR3: CASKPIGTGGLEQYF
J: TRBJ2-3; D: NA; length: 14; size: NA; V: TRBV7-6; DNA: TGTGCCAGCAGCTTGTATTCTAGCACAGATACGCAGTATTTT; CDR3: CASSLYSSTDTQYF
J: TRBJ1-2; D: NA; length: 13; size: NA; V: TRBV9; DNA: TGTGCCAGCAGCCCTTCGGGGAACTATGGCTACACCTTC; CDR3: CASSPSGNYGYTF
J: TRBJ2-7; D: NA; length: 14; size: NA; V: TRBV11-2; DNA: TGTGCCAGCAGCGCTCTAGGTATAGTTTACGAGCAGTACTTC; CDR3: CASSALGIVYEQYF
J: TRBJ2-5; D: TRBD2; length: 17; size: NA; V: TRBV30; DNA: TGTGCCTGGAGTGTAAAAGGGAGCGGGAGGTATCGGAAGACCCAGTACTTC; CDR3: CAWSVKGSGRYRKTQYF
J: TRBJ2-7; D: TRBD2; length: 18; size: NA; V: TRBV9; DNA: TGTGCCAGCAGCGTTTCTTGGACTAGCGGAACCGTAGGGGACGAGCAGTACTTC; CDR3: CASSVSWTSGTVGDEQYF
J: TRBJ2-5; D: TRBD1; length: 15; size: NA; V: TRBV15; DNA: TGTGCCACCAGCACTAGGACAGGGGGTGGAGAGACCCAGTACTTC; CDR3: CATSTRTGGGETQYF
J: TRBJ1-1; D: NA; length: 14; size: NA; V: TRBV14; DNA: TGTGCCAGCAGCCAAGATAGGTGGGCCACTGAAGCTTTCTTT; CDR3: CASSQDRWATEAFF
J: TRBJ1-2; D: TRBD1; length: 12; size: NA; V: TRBV11-3; DNA: TGTGCCAGCAGCTCGCAGGGGGAAGGCTACACCTTC; CDR3: CASSSQGEGYTF
J: TRBJ2-3; D: TRBD2; length: 16; size: once; V: TRBV28; DNA: TGTGCCAGCAGTTCGGTTTTTGCGGGAGTCATAGATACGCAGTATTTT; CDR3: CASSSVFAGVIDTQYF
J: TRBJ2-2; D: NA; length: 15; size: few; V: TRBV7-7; DNA: TGTGCCAGCAGCCAGGAGTCCAAGAACACCGGGGAGCTGTTTTTT; CDR3: CASSQESKNTGELFF
J: TRBJ2-7; D: NA; length: 13; size: NA; V: TRBV5-1; DNA: TGCGCCACCGCATTTGGATCAGGCTACGAGCAGTACTTC; CDR3: CATAFGSGYEQYF
J: TRBJ2-7; D: NA; length: 15; size: NA; V: TRBV5-1; DNA: TGCGCCAGCAGCTTCTCAGGGAGTAGGAGCTACGAGCAGTACTTC; CDR3: CASSFSGSRSYEQYF
J: TRBJ2-7; D: NA; length: 13; size: NA; V: TRBV7-9; DNA: TGTGCCAGCAGCGCGGGGCGAGGCTACGAGCAGTACTTC; CDR3: CASSAGRGYEQYF
J: TRBJ2-2; D: NA; length: 12; size: NA; V: TRBV9; DNA: TGTGCCAGCAGCCGTGGTTCCGGGGAGCTGTTTTTT; CDR3: CASSRGSGELFF
J: TRBJ2-7; D: NA; length: 15; size: NA; V: TRBV5-1; DNA: TGCGCCAGCAGCTCAGGCCGGGACTCCCCCTACGAGCAGTACTTC; CDR3: CASSSGRDSPYEQYF
J: TRBJ2-6; D: TRBD2; length: 19; size: NA; V: TRBV4-3; DNA: TGCGCCAGCAGCCAAGTTTGGCTAGCGGCAAGCTCTGGGGCCAACGTCCTGACTTTC; CDR3: CASSQVWLAASSGANVLTF
J: TRBJ1-4; D: TRBD1; length: 15; size: NA; V: TRBV5-1; DNA: TGCGCCAGCAGCTTCATTGCGGACAGGGGCGAAAAACTGTTTTTT; CDR3: CASSFIADRGEKLFF
J: TRBJ1-2; D: NA; length: 12; size: NA; V: TRBV9; DNA: TGTGCCAGCAGCGCTACACACTATGGCTACACCTTC; CDR3: CASSATHYGYTF
J: TRBJ2-3; D: TRBD2; length: 15; size: NA; V: TRBV9; DNA: TGTGCCAGCAGCGGCGGGACTAGAATCACAGATACGCAGTATTTT; CDR3: CASSGGTRITDTQYF
J: TRBJ2-1; D: TRBD1; length: 14; size: NA; V: TRBV19; DNA: TGTGCCAGTATGGACAGGTCCCCTTACAATGAGCAGTTCTTC; CDR3: CASMDRSPYNEQFF
J: TRBJ2-5; D: TRBD2; length: 16; size: NA; V: TRBV7-6; DNA: TGTGCCAGCAGCTCGATAGCGGGAGGGCCCGGGAAGACCCAGTACTTC; CDR3: CASSSIAGGPGKTQYF
J: TRBJ1-2; D: NA; length: 15; size: NA; V: TRBV5-1; DNA: TGCGCCAGCAGCCCCGGAACGTTTTCGCTCGGTGGCTACACCTTC; CDR3: CASSPGTFSLGGYTF
J: TRBJ2-7; D: NA; length: 15; size: NA; V: TRBV5-1; DNA: TGCGCCAGCACCTCCCTGGCCGGGAGTGATGGCGAGCAGTACTTC; CDR3: CASTSLAGSDGEQYF
J: TRBJ1-2; D: TRBD1; length: 15; size: NA; V: TRBV7-8; DNA: TGTGCCAGCAGCTCCACTTTACAGGGGGCCGATGGCTACACCTTC; CDR3: CASSSTLQGADGYTF
J: TRBJ1-2; D: NA; length: 14; size: NA; V: TRBV18; DNA: TGTGCCAGCTCACCACCGGTGGTTAGCTATGGCTACACCTTC; CDR3: CASSPPVVSYGYTF
J: TRBJ2-7; D: NA; length: 16; size: few; V: TRBV7-3; DNA: TGTGCCAGCAGCCCCCGGAGGGGTGGTCAACCCTACGAGCAGTACTTC; CDR3: CASSPRRGGQPYEQYF
J: TRBJ1-5; D: NA; length: 14; size: once; V: TRBV4-1; DNA: TGCGCCAGCAGCCAAGGACAGGGCAATCAGCCCCAGCATTTT; CDR3: CASSQGQGNQPQHF
J: TRBJ2-5; D: NA; length: 15; size: NA; V: TRBV28; DNA: TGTGCCAGCAGTCCCTCCTCCAGCGAGGGGGAGACCCAGTACTTC; CDR3: CASSPSSSEGETQYF
J: TRBJ1-2; D: NA; length: 16; size: NA; V: TRBV7-3; DNA: TGTGCCAGCAGCTTAAGGGGCACCCCCGGGGACTATGGCTACACCTTC; CDR3: CASSLRGTPGDYGYTF
J: TRBJ1-1; D: NA; length: 15; size: few; V: TRBV2; DNA: TGTGCCAGCAGTGAGGGTAGGCACAGCAACACTGAAGCTTTCTTT; CDR3: CASSEGRHSNTEAFF
J: TRBJ2-1; D: NA; length: 17; size: NA; V: TRBV4-3; DNA: TGCGCCAGCAGCCAAGATCTTGGACTTATCCCCCACAATGAGCAGTTCTTC; CDR3: CASSQDLGLIPHNEQFF
J: TRBJ1-3; D: NA; length: 14; size: NA; V: TRBV5-1; DNA: TGCGCCAGCAGCTTTGCGGGTAATGGAAACACCATATATTTT; CDR3: CASSFAGNGNTIYF
J: TRBJ2-1; D: TRBD2; length: 18; size: NA; V: TRBV7-3; DNA: TGTGCCAGCAGCTTAACCATAGGACTAGCGGGAGTGAGTAATGAGCAGTTCTTC; CDR3: CASSLTIGLAGVSNEQFF
J: TRBJ2-6; D: NA; length: 14; size: few; V: TRBV5-1; DNA: TGCGCCAGCAGCTTTCTCGCTGGGGCCAACGTCCTGACTTTC; CDR3: CASSFLAGANVLTF
J: TRBJ2-7; D: NA; length: 12; size: NA; V: TRBV28; DNA: TGTGCCAGCCGAGTTCTGTTAGGCGAGCAGTACTTC; CDR3: CASRVLLGEQYF
J: TRBJ1-4; D: NA; length: 12; size: NA; V: TRBV7-2; DNA: TGTGCCAGCAGCAACCATGGTGAAAAACTGTTTTTT; CDR3: CASSNHGEKLFF
J: TRBJ1-1; D: TRBD1; length: 15; size: NA; V: TRBV5-6; DNA: TGTGCCAGCAGCTATCGGACAGGGGGATACACTGAAGCTTTCTTT; CDR3: CASSYRTGGYTEAFF